The entry below gives a single T cell receptor beta chain sequence along with its context. The antigen is not known. The data belong to a study of vaccination effects on CD4 cells after COVID-19. With the ViraFEST assay, the study expanded antigen-specific CD4+ T cells using viral peptide pools, then sequenced them. Culture proceeded for more than nine days, and CD4+ T cells were then isolated. Everyone in the study got two shots of either the BNT162b2 or mRNA-1273 vaccine. Trimming cost V 6 bases and J 4 bases, with 14 bases left between them. The CDR3 contains 14 residues. The germline V gene encodes CDR1 SGHRS and CDR2 YFSETQ. TCRdb's copy holds only in-frame clones and misses some; the assay was immunoSEQ multiplex PCR. Among approximately 74,000 clones listed, 60% to 85% were seen once.

This chain joins TRBV5-1 and TRBJ2-1, with D possibly being TRBD1 (5 bases). The sequence derives from a human donor who received a COVID-19 vaccine. The sample was CD4+ T cells from PBMCs cultured with HCoV-OC43 spike peptides, taken after COVID-19 vaccination. Subset of the sample: HCoV-OC43 spike overlapping peptide pool stimulation. The CDR3 loop reads CASKDMGLYNEQFF. DNA of the CDR3: TGCGCCAGCAAGGACATGGGGCTTTACAATGAGCAGTTCTTC. Full variable domain (outside the CDR3, taken from reference TRBV5-1 and TRBJ2-1): KAGVTQTPRYLIKTRGQQVTLSCSPISGHRSVSWYQQTPGQGLQFLFEYFSETQRNKGNFPGRFSGRQFSNSRSEMNVSTLELGDSALYLCASKDMGLYNEQFFGPGTRLTVL.